This T cell receptor (beta chain) emerged from a study of T cells in Graves' hyperthyroidism and ophthalmopathy. General study findings and limits: The majority of expanded thyroid clonotypes above 0.001 also appeared in blood. A 13 V-J signature model discriminated ophthalmopathy versus stable hyperthyroidism. Onset of ophthalmopathy came a median approximately 6.9 months after the model predicted it.

This clonotype was recorded many times. Antigen specificity is unknown. From approximately 9.1 ml of fresh peripheral blood, PBMCs were isolated. TCR beta CDR3 regions were amplified from RNA. The TCR CDR3 first-round RT-PCR relied on the HTBI primer set. TCRdb redid the calling of the multiplex PCR reads with MiXCR, one entry per CDR3 protein. The top ten clones hold over 30% of a sample with about 640,000 distinct CDR3 sequences, less than 25% of them seen once. This sequence originates from a man aged 25 to 45 with Graves' ophthalmopathy. Sequences were obtained from blood.

The CDR3 sequence is CASSYETYNEQFF. CDR3 DNA sequence: TGTGCCAGCAGCTACGAGACCTACAATGAGCAGTTCTTC. The chain is built from TRBV7-9 and TRBJ2-1; no clear D gene. CDR3 length equals 13 residues. Germline V gives CDR1 SEHNR, CDR2 FQNEAQ (reference sequence). V lost 4 bases to trimming and J lost 2 bases, with 6 bases between them.